This entry describes one T cell receptor beta chain. The antigen it recognizes is unknown. No much larger clone is present one base from it, and per-base qualities are unavailable. Starting from about 500 ng total RNA, TCRbeta-specific cDNA was produced by reverse transcription with a constant-region primer and ProtoScript II reverse transcriptase. Construction of the TCRbeta libraries relied on three nested rounds of multiplex PCR, following a slightly modified ARM-PCR procedure. Each of the first two PCR rounds ran for roughly 11 cycles and used multiplex TRBV1-TRBV30 forward primers together with a Cbeta reverse primer. Sample barcodes and Illumina adapters were attached in a final 25-cycle PCR using Deep VentR polymerase. Before sequencing, amplicons of 200-500 bp were purified from gel using a QIAquick gel extraction kit. The TCRbeta amplicons were sequenced with 250-bp paired-end reads on an Illumina HiSeq 2500. Regarding the original processing steps: Quality trimming of reads was performed with Trimmomatic v0.33, and paired reads were merged with FLASH v1.2.11 so that full CDR3 sequences could be recovered. V, D and J germline segments were assigned to the rearranged TCRbeta sequences by MiGEC v1.2.1b. Clonotype statistics and Shannon-Wiener diversity indices were calculated with VDJtools v1.0.0. To cut down on sampling bias, every analysis after diversity analysis relied on just the 250 most abundant clonotypes from each sample. TCRdb handled the public reads itself, with Q25 trimming in fastp and clone calling in MiXCR, and kept productive beta chains. All rows with the same CDR3 protein become a single entry with the most common DNA and genes. The V and J calls were determined by TCRdb, not by the authors. The sample table contains just over 300,000 distinct CDR3 sequences; only one count was recorded for about 50% of them. In total, the top ten clones hold more than 15% of the sample.

From the cysteine through the phenylalanine, the CDR3 covers 15 amino acids. Just CDR3 DNA is preserved here, 45 bases in frame from base 1. V and J lose 7 bases and 3 bases, and a span of 13 bases separates them. The germline V gene yields MNHEY for CDR1 and SVGEGT for CDR2. The data derive from a study of tumor-infiltrating lymphocytes in primary liver carcinoma (dated by TCRdb to about 2017). Looking at the study overall: Roughly five patients with histopathologically diagnosed primary liver carcinoma underwent surgical resection in China between 2015 and March 2016. The five patients, three men and two women aged 30 to 69 years, had hepatocellular carcinoma (four) or combined HCC and intrahepatic cholangiocarcinoma (one). The five patients had tumors staged T1-T3 N0M0, with maximum diameters ranging from roughly 4 to 10 cm. Samples yielded roughly 3.5 to 7.13 million productive TCRbeta reads; read depth did not differ significantly between tissue types. For each liver tumor, the study sampled five regions along with adjacent normal tissue and blood, and applied TCRbeta repertoire sequencing, expression microarrays and whole-exome sequencing. A total of 35 or so specimens from 5 patients went through TCRbeta repertoire sequencing, namely 25 tumor regions, 5 adjacent noncancerous liver tissues and 5 peripheral blood samples. Repertoires from technical replicates were highly reproducible, with mean shared-clone rates approximately 0.88 and correlation coefficients above 0.98.

Blood RNA was extracted from unsorted whole blood using TRIzol reagent, and germline DNA was obtained with the DNeasy Blood & Tissue kit. At the time of sampling, the patients had chronic HBV infection and had not received any treatment. Around 3.6 milliliters of peripheral blood were collected into K2EDTA tubes before surgery. Summary of the overall study and its limitations: Pairs of tumor regions showed greater repertoire overlap (mean about 36%) than tumor-adjacent pairs (approximately 17%) or tumor-blood pairs (around 15%), which is consistent with antigen-driven expansion. The top 250 clones made up a significantly larger repertoire fraction in tumors than in blood (p = 0.039). Because sequencing covered only the TCR beta chain and unpaired alpha chains were not captured, true repertoire diversity is likely underestimated. Only 4 or 5 patients were included in the study, and the authors note that the findings should be validated in a larger study. Since the samples were bulk and unsorted, there was no way to compare CD4+ and CD8+ T cell repertoires.

Sequenced material: peripheral blood. The TCR originated in a woman in her twenties or thirties with primary liver carcinoma and hepatitis B virus infection. In this chain, TRBV6-2 or TRBV6-3 is recombined with TRBJ1-6; the D segment cannot be called with confidence. The DNA sequence is TGTGCCAGCACCGCTTGGCGAAACTATAATTCACCCCTCCACTTT. Translated, it gives CASTAWRNYNSPLHF.